These 25 T cell receptor beta chains originate from one sample sequenced in a study of T cells in Graves' hyperthyroidism and ophthalmopathy. From RNA transcripts, TCR beta CDR3 regions were amplified. In the first-round RT-PCR of the TCR CDR3, the HTBI primer set was used. TCRdb reanalysed the multiplex PCR reads using MiXCR and keeps one entry per CDR3 protein. The table includes roughly 520,000 distinct CDR3 sequences, around 24% detected once. Sequenced sample: blood. The receptors derive from a woman in her twenties or thirties with Graves' ophthalmopathy.

V usage is TRBV5-1 and J usage is TRBJ2-6; D uncertain. V shed 2 bases and J shed 2 bases, with 8 bases lying between them. The CDR3 runs to 15 residues. CDR1 SGHRS and CDR2 YFSETQ come from the germline V gene. DNA for the CDR3: TGCGCCAGCAGCTTCCCCCGACCTGGGGCCAACGTCCTGACTTTC. It specifies CASSFPRPGANVLTF.

The J gene is TRBJ1-1, the V gene TRBV12-3 or TRBV12-4, with D hard to call. The V end was cut by 5 bases, the J end by 11 bases, with 12 bases between. This CDR3 is 11 amino acids long. In DNA form, the CDR3 reads TGTGCCAGCAGTCAAACCCAAGGGGCTTTCTTT. Encoded protein: CASSQTQGAFF.

Many counts were recorded for this clonotype. This chain connects TRBV6-5 to TRBJ1-2, with unresolved D. Germline loops: CDR1 MNHEY, CDR2 SVGAGI. The CDR3 consists of 15 residues. Trimming removed 0 bases at V and 7 bases at J, with 15 bases between. The CDR3 reads CASSYSEAPVRGYTF. The CDR3 DNA sequence: TGTGCCAGCAGTTACTCGGAGGCGCCGGTTCGTGGCTACACCTTC.

At least ten counts were recorded for this clonotype. This chain links TRBV28 with TRBJ1-2; 7 bases fit TRBD1. V shed 7 bases and J 8 bases; nucleotides not matched to a gene: 10. The CDR3 runs to 13 residues. Per germline, CDR1 MDHEN and CDR2 SYDVKM. As DNA, the CDR3 is TGTGCCAGCATTGATACAGGGGTAAGGGGCTACACCTTC. The encoded protein is CASIDTGVRGYTF.

This clonotype was observed many times. V and J are TRBV27 and TRBJ2-7, with D possibly being TRBD1 (10 bases). The germline V gene has CDR1 MNHEY and CDR2 SMNVEV (reference sequence). CDR3 length equals 15 residues. V was clipped by 6 bases and J by 4 bases, with 19 bases between them. CDR3 bases: TGTGCCAGCAGCCTAGCGGGACAGGGGTTTTACGAGCAGTACTTC. Amino acid sequence: CASSLAGQGFYEQYF.

J is TRBJ1-2 and V is TRBV29-1; D gene uncertain. This CDR3 spans 12 amino acids. Deletions cut 6 bases from V and 3 bases from J, with 11 bases between. Germline-derived CDR1 and CDR2 are SQVTM and ANQGSEA. The CDR3 here is CSVKNRDYGYTF. CDR3 nucleotide sequence: TGCAGCGTCAAGAACCGTGACTATGGCTACACCTTC.

This clonotype was picked up many times. V is TRBV20-1 and J is TRBJ2-5; D uncertain. Germline CDR1 is DFQATT and CDR2 is SNEGSKA (reference sequence). The CDR3 extends over 11 amino acids. Trimming removed 6 bases at V and 5 bases at J, with 10 bases between. CDR3 in amino acids: CSAKMLETQYF. The CDR3, as DNA: TGCAGTGCCAAGATGTTGGAGACCCAGTACTTC.

This clonotype was seen ten or more times. The J gene is TRBJ2-6, the V gene TRBV4-3; D remains unclear. Per the germline V gene, CDR1 is LGHNA and CDR2 is YSLEER. The V and J ends lost 0 bases and 0 bases respectively, with 12 bases between them. The CDR3 has 18 amino acids. The CDR3 reads CASSQDSRQISGANVLTF. The CDR3 bases are TGCGCCAGCAGCCAAGATTCTCGCCAGATCTCTGGGGCCAACGTCCTGACTTTC.

This clonotype was found many times. The V gene is TRBV28, the J gene TRBJ1-2, with D possibly being TRBD1 (5 bases). Between the trimmed V and J ends, which lost 3 bases and 9 bases, there was a span of 20 bases. Germline values: CDR1 MDHEN, CDR2 SYDVKM. This CDR3 has 15 amino acids. This CDR3 reads CASSFAARDFSSYTF. The DNA of the CDR3 is TGTGCCAGCAGTTTCGCCGCTAGGGACTTTTCGAGCTACACCTTC.

The sample holds one count of this clonotype. The chain links TRBV11-2 to TRBJ2-5; possibly TRBD1 for D (6 bases). The CDR3 covers 16 residues. Trimming stripped 4 bases from V and 2 bases from J, with 17 bases between. Germline V gives CDR1 SGHAT, CDR2 FQNNGV. This CDR3 reads CASSSVYRVLQETQYF. The CDR3 coding sequence is TGTGCCAGCAGCTCAGTATACAGGGTTCTACAAGAGACCCAGTACTTC.

This clonotype was picked up many times. V and J are TRBV19 and TRBJ2-7; 8 bases agree with TRBD1. Germline V gives CDR1 LNHDA, CDR2 SQIVND (reference sequence). The CDR3 extends over 15 amino acids. The trim removed 4 bases at V and 3 bases at J, leaving 8 bases unmatched. CDR3 coding DNA: TGTGCCAGTAGTAGCCGAGGACAGGGATTCTACGAGCAGTACTTC. Encoded protein: CASSSRGQGFYEQYF.

The gene calls are TRBV6-1 and TRBJ1-1, with D possibly TRBD1 on 6 matching bases. Between the trimmed V and J ends, which lost 6 bases and 3 bases, there was a span of 11 bases. Looked up from germline, CDR1 is MNHNS and CDR2 is SASEGT. The CDR3 is made up of 13 amino acids. CDR3 loop: CASRPDRDTEAFF. In nucleotides, the CDR3 is TGTGCCAGCAGGCCGGACAGAGACACTGAAGCTTTCTTT.

The chain employs TRBV24-1 and TRBJ1-5, with 7 bases aligning to TRBD1. With V trimmed by 2 bases and J by 4 bases, 10 bases remained unmatched. The CDR3 loop spans 17 amino acids. Germline lookup yields CDR1 KGHDR and CDR2 SFDVKD. DNA for the CDR3: TGTGCCACCAGTGATTCCCATAGACAGGGCGAAAATCAGCCCCAGCATTTT. As protein: CATSDSHRQGENQPQHF.

This clonotype was seen many times. The rearrangement joins TRBV20-1 to TRBJ1-1; D unclear. V was shortened by 7 bases and J by 12 bases, with 12 bases between the two germline ends. Germline CDR1 DFQATT, CDR2 SNEGSKA (reference sequence). The CDR3 is 9 residues long. The CDR3 DNA sequence: TGCAGTGTGGGGTTTAGGTCTTTCTTT. Protein sequence: CSVGFRSFF.

Many counts were recorded for this clonotype. The chain couples TRBV27 to TRBJ1-2; TRBD1 might be the D (6 bases). This CDR3 is 14 amino acids long. Germline lookup yields CDR1 MNHEY and CDR2 SMNVEV (reference sequence). With 6 bases removed from V and 3 bases from J, the gap between germline ends came to 14 bases. CDR3: CASSLRDTDYGYTF. CDR3 coding DNA: TGTGCCAGCAGCCTCCGGGACACTGACTATGGCTACACCTTC.

This clonotype was seen repeatedly, ten times or more. The chain couples TRBV6-5 to TRBJ1-3, with TRBD1 matching over 8 bases. This CDR3 is built from 17 residues. After removal of 0 bases from V and 3 bases from J, the junction contained 7 bases not matched to a gene. Germline CDR1 and CDR2: MNHEY and SVGAGI. The CDR3 loop is CASSYSPRGHFGNTIYF. CDR3 coding DNA: TGTGCCAGCAGTTACTCGCCCAGGGGGCATTTTGGAAACACCATATATTTT.

Only a few counts were recorded for this clonotype. The chain employs TRBV10-3 and TRBJ2-3; unclear D gene. The V end lost 8 bases, the J end lost 0 bases, and 9 bases lay between the germline ends. Germline CDR1 ENHRY, CDR2 SYGVKD. This CDR3 contains 13 residues. The CDR3 is CAIGQTSTDTQYF. In DNA, the CDR3 is TGTGCCATCGGGCAGACTAGCACAGATACGCAGTATTTT.

This clonotype was seen a handful of times. This sequence may be a read error, since a much larger clone differs from it by one base. The CDR3 carries no conserved terminal phenylalanine or tryptophan, so it likely arises from a read error. The chain joins TRBV27 to TRBJ2-2; D is possibly TRBD1 (6 bases). Germline V CDR1 and CDR2: MNHEY, SMNVEV (reference sequence). The CDR3 consists of 14 residues. V lost 4 bases to trimming and J lost 4 bases, with 10 bases between them. CDR3 amino acids: CASSSQGSTGELFL. The CDR3 nucleotides read TGTGCCAGCAGTTCTCAGGGGAGCACCGGGGAGCTGTTTTTG.

The chain links TRBV11-2 to TRBJ2-5; TRBD2 agrees at 16 bases. Unmatched junction bases numbered 11, after V lost 5 bases and J lost 5 bases. The CDR3 runs 18 residues. Germline V gene data show CDR1 as SGHAT and CDR2 as FQNNGV. CDR3 bases: TGTGCCAGCAGCAGGGGGACTAGCGGGAGGGCCGGGGTTGAGACCCAGTACTTC. Residues: CASSRGTSGRAGVETQYF. The full variable domain, rest sourced from reference TRBV11-2 and TRBJ2-5, is EAGVAQSPRYKIIEKRQSVAFWCNPISGHATLYWYQQILGQGPKLLIQFQNNGVVDDSQLPKDRFSAERLKGVDSTLKIQPAKLEDSAVYLCASSRGTSGRAGVETQYFGPGTRLLVL.

This chain connects TRBV2 to TRBJ2-3; 9 nucleotides agree with TRBD2. Germline V gene data show CDR1 as SNHLY and CDR2 as FYNNEI. The CDR3 has 15 amino acids. Unmatched junction bases numbered 4, after V lost 6 bases and J lost 0 bases. The CDR3 loop reads CASRGLALSTDTQYF. The DNA for the CDR3 is TGTGCCAGCAGAGGACTAGCGTTGAGCACAGATACGCAGTATTTT.

There are a few counts of this clonotype. The germline gene is not matched at one end of the junction; a read error may be the cause. The chain joins TRBV30 to TRBJ1-1; weak D call: TRBD1 (6 bases). Germline V gene data show CDR1 as GTSNPN and CDR2 as SVGIG (reference sequence). The CDR3 has 13 amino acids. The CDR3, as DNA: TGTGCCTGGGACAGGAAGCTGAACACTGAAGCTTTCTTC. Its protein is CAWDRKLNTEAFF.

This clonotype has ten or more counts. The chain has TRBV25-1 and TRBJ1-1; D may be TRBD1 (5 bases). Germline V gives CDR1 MGHDK, CDR2 SYGVNS. CDR3 size: 14 residues. V lost 3 bases and J lost 2, with 10 bases in between. The CDR3 loop is CASSDPRDNTEAFF. Here the CDR3 DNA reads TGTGCCAGCAGTGACCCCAGGGATAACACTGAAGCTTTCTTT.

This clonotype occurred a few times. The rearrangement uses TRBV30 and TRBJ2-7; TRBD1 agrees at 9 bases. There are 15 residues in the CDR3. CDR1 is GTSNPN and CDR2 is SVGIG in the germline V gene (reference sequence). V lost 2 bases, J lost 3 bases, and 8 bases stayed unmatched. The DNA for the CDR3 is TGTGCCTGGAGTCCGGGACAGGGAACTATCTACGAGCAGTACTTC. It encodes CAWSPGQGTIYEQYF. Looking up the rest from reference TRBV30 and TRBJ2-7 gives the full variable domain: SQTIHQWPATLVQPVGSPLSLECTVEGTSNPNLYWYRQAAGRGLQLLFYSVGIGQISSEVPQNLSASRPQDRQFILSSKKLLLSDSGFYLCAWSPGQGTIYEQYFGPGTRLTVT.

By proportion, this clonotype is medium-sized. The genes are TRBV30 and TRBJ2-5; D could derive from TRBD1 or TRBD2 (5 bases each). Germline CDR1 is GTSNPN and CDR2 is SVGIG (reference sequence). CDR3 length: 13 amino acids. Trimming removed 0 bases at V and 4 bases at J, with 9 bases between. CDR3 DNA: TGTGCCTGGAGTGTAACTGGGGGAGAGACCCAGTACTTC. Translating gives CAWSVTGGETQYF.

The gene calls are TRBV4-2 and TRBJ1-1; D perhaps matches TRBD1 (6 bases). The V gene's germline CDR1 is LGHNA and CDR2 YNFKEQ. This CDR3 spans 14 amino acids. Trimming cost V 3 bases and J 1 base, with 9 bases left between them. The CDR3 DNA sequence: TGTGCCAGCAGCCAGACGACAGGGAACACTGAAGCTTTCTTT. It specifies CASSQTTGNTEAFF.